The rows below give T cell receptor beta chains drawn from one sample of a study of graft-versus-host responses after intestinal transplantation. The data were produced by immunoSEQ multiplex PCR, yet TCRdb's version contains in-frame clones alone and is incomplete. The sample gives approximately 100,000 clones, roughly nine tenths of which show up once; 0.11% is in the top ten. The antigens these receptors bind are not known. Sequencing used unstimulated CD4+ T cells sorted from spleen or lymph node cells, obtained before intestinal transplant. These receptors were obtained from a human donor who received an intestinal transplant. Both conserved end residues are part of each CDR3. Each record gives: D gene, J gene, V gene, clone size, CDR3 length, CDR3 DNA, CDR3 protein. The D gene is left open where the match is weak. Clone size appears in some rows only: once, few, many, or a class for an expanded clone.

>.|TRBJ1-2|TRBV19|.|15
TGTGCCAGTAGTATAGCCCGGGACACTAACTATGGCTACACCTTC
CASSIARDTNYGYTF
>TRBD2|TRBJ2-3|TRBV6-1|.|14
TGTGCCAGCGGGGTAGCGGGGGGAACAGATACGCAGTATTTT
CASGVAGGTDTQYF
>TRBD1|TRBJ1-1|TRBV18|.|15
TGTGCCAGCTCACAGGACAGGGGGGGTGGCACTGAAGCTTTCTTT
CASSQDRGGGTEAFF
>.|TRBJ2-2|TRBV18|.|11
TGTGCCAGCTCCGACACCGGGGAGCTGTTTTTT
CASSDTGELFF
>.|TRBJ2-3|TRBV5-7|.|17
TGTGCCAGCAGCTTGACGGCCAGTACTATTAGCACAGATACGCAGTATTTT
CASSLTASTISTDTQYF
>.|TRBJ2-7|TRBV25-1|.|13
TGTGCCAGCAGCAGGGCACCTTCCTACGAGCAGTACTTC
CASSRAPSYEQYF
>TRBD1|TRBJ2-2|TRBV29-1|.|14
TGCAGCGTCAGACAGGGGGAGAACACCGGGGAGCTGTTTTTT
CSVRQGENTGELFF
>TRBD1|TRBJ1-2|TRBV6-1|.|14
TGTGCCAGCAGCTACCCGACAGGGACATATGGCTACACCTTC
CASSYPTGTYGYTF
>.|TRBJ1-2|TRBV7-2|.|14
TGTGCCAGCAGCTTAGAATGGGGGGTTCGGGGCTACACCTTC
CASSLEWGVRGYTF
>.|TRBJ1-2|TRBV5-1|.|16
TGCGCCAGCAGCGTATTTGGGGGTCGGGGGAACTATGGCTACACCTTC
CASSVFGGRGNYGYTF
>.|TRBJ2-7|TRBV5-4|.|12
TGTGCCAGCAGCTTGACAGGCTACGAGCAGTACTTC
CASSLTGYEQYF
>.|TRBJ2-1|TRBV11-2|.|13
TGTGCCAGCAGCCCCCGACACTACAATGAGCAGTTCTTC
CASSPRHYNEQFF
>.|TRBJ2-5|TRBV9|.|13
TGTGCCAGCAGCGTAGCCCCTCAAGAGACCCAGTACTTC
CASSVAPQETQYF
>.|TRBJ2-2|TRBV6-5|.|16
TGTGCCAGCAGTTATGTCATCGGGCGGCGGACTGGGGAGCTGTTTTTT
CASSYVIGRRTGELFF
>.|TRBJ2-7|TRBV28|once|15
TGTGCCAGCAGCGCCGGCGGGCAGCTCTCCTACGAGCAGTACTTC
CASSAGGQLSYEQYF
>TRBD2|TRBJ2-3|TRBV6-6|once|15
TGTGCCAGCAGTCGCCTAGCGGGGGCCGGAGATACGCAGTATTTT
CASSRLAGAGDTQYF
>TRBD2|TRBJ2-5|TRBV5-1|.|14
TGCGCCAGCAGCTTGTTAAGGGAGGGGGAGACCCAGTACTTC
CASSLLREGETQYF
>.|TRBJ1-2|TRBV7-2|.|14
TGTGCCAGCAGCTTGGGGCCAGGGGCCAGGCGCTACACCTTC
CASSLGPGARRYTF